This record concerns one TCR beta chain sequence. Its antigen is undetermined. All unsorted peripheral T cells were captured because whole blood was used without fractionation. The CDR3 is 15 residues long. Unmatched junction bases numbered 4, after V lost 5 bases and J lost 0 bases. Germline V lookup: CDR1 SEHNR, CDR2 FQNEAQ (reference sequence). The data belong to a study of HIV-infected patients and healthy controls. Reverse transcription used about 510 ng RNA and constant-region primers for alpha and beta. Using multiplexing indices, alpha and beta chain libraries were generated apart by chain-specific third strand synthesis. In TCRdb, the 5' RACE reads were re-called with MiXCR into one record per CDR3 protein. The table has around 7,500 distinct CDR3 sequences, 7% to 9% seen once; the top ten hold 8% to 10%. The study's findings and limits: HIV-infected repertoires had significantly higher mean Gini indices than controls, possibly reflecting oligoclonality.

This TCR was sampled from an adult with HIV infection. The material was blood, obtained before antiretroviral therapy. V usage is TRBV7-9 and J usage is TRBJ1-5; 7 bases align to TRBD1. The CDR3 coding sequence is TGTGCCAGCAGCGGGGACAGAATTAGCAATCAGCCCCAGCATTTT. It specifies CASSGDRISNQPQHF.